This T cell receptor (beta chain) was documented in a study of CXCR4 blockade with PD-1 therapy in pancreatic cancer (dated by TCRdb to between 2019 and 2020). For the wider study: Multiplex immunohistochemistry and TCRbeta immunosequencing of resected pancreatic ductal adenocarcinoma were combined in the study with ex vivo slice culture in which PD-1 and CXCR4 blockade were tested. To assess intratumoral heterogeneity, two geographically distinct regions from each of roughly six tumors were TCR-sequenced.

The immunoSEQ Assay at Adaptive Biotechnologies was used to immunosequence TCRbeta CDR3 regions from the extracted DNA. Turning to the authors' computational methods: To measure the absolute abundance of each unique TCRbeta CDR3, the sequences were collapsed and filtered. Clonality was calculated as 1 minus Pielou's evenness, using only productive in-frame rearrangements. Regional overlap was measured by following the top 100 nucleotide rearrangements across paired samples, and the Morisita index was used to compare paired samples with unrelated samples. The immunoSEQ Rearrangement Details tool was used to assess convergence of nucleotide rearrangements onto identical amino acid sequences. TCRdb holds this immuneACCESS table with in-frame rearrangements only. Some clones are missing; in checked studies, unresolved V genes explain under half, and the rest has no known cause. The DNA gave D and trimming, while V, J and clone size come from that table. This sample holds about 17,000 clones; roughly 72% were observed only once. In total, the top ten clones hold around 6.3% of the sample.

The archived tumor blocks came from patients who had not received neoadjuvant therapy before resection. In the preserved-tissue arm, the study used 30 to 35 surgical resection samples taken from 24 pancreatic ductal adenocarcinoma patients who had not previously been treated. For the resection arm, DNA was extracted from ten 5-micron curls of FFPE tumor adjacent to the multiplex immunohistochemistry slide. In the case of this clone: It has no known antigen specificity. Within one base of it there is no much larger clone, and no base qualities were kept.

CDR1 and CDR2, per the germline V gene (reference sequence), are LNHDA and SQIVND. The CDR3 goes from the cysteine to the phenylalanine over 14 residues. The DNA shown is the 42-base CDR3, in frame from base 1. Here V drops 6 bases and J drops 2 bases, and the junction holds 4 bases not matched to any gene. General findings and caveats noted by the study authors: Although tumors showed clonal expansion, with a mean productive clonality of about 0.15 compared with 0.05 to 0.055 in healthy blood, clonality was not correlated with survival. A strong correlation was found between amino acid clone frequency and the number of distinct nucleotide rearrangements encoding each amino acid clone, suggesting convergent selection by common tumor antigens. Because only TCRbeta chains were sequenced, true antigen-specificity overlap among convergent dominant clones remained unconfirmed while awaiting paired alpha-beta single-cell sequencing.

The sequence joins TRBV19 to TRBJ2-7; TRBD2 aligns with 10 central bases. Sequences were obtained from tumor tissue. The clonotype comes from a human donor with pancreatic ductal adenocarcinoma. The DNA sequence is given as TGTGCCAGTAGCCTTAGCGGGGGGCCCTACGAGCAGTACTTC. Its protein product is CASSLSGGPYEQYF.